What follows are 8 T cell receptor beta chains derived from one specimen sequenced in a study of T cell changes during pregnancy in multiple sclerosis. Profiling relied on immunoSEQ multiplex PCR, and the TCRdb table lists in-frame clones only, not all of them. Among about 36,000 clones, 88% were seen once, and the ten largest hold about 0.5%. This specimen was CD4+ T cells from peripheral blood mononuclear cells, taken in the first trimester of pregnancy. Every receptor here comes from a female donor with multiple sclerosis, enrolled in a pregnancy study.

This clone has just one count. The chain links TRBV7-2 to TRBJ1-4; D may be TRBD1 (6 bases). CDR1 and CDR2 from the germline V gene are SGHTA and FQGNSA. V was cut by 5 bases and J by 13 bases, with 20 bases left in between. The CDR3 has 14 amino acids. CDR3 residues: CASSPLGQPTGLFF. CDR3 bases: TGTGCCAGCAGCCCGCTGGGACAACCAACAGGACTGTTTTTT.

The DNA for the CDR3 is TGTGCCACCAGCACACGGACAAAGAGTTCACCCCTCCACTTT. Its protein product is CATSTRTKSSPLHF. V gene TRBV15 combines with J gene TRBJ1-6; D may be TRBD1 (5 bases). V was trimmed by 4 bases and J by 9 bases, leaving 13 bases between them. There are 14 residues in the CDR3. Germline V gene data show CDR1 as LNHNV and CDR2 as YYDKDF (reference sequence). Looking up the rest from reference TRBV15 and TRBJ1-6 gives the full variable domain: DAMVIQNPRYQVTQFGKPVTLSCSQTLNHNVMYWYQQKSSQAPKLLFHYYDKDFNNEADTPDNFQSRRPNTSFCFLDIRSPGLGDTAMYLCATSTRTKSSPLHFGNGTRLTVT.

J is TRBJ1-2 and V is TRBV9; tentatively, D is TRBD1 (6 bases). The CDR3 length is 15 residues. Germline CDR1 reads SGDLS; CDR2 reads YYNGEE. V was shortened by 0 bases and J by 8 bases, with 17 bases between the two germline ends. DNA for the CDR3: TGTGCCAGCAGCGTAGAGGACAGAGCGAGGGGCGGCTACACCTTC. Its protein is CASSVEDRARGGYTF.

J is TRBJ1-2 and V is TRBV2; D might be TRBD1 (5 bases). V gave up 3 bases and J gave up 4 bases, with 9 bases separating them. Germline CDR1 is SNHLY and CDR2 is FYNNEI. This CDR3 comprises 13 residues. The CDR3 sequence: CASSDEGAYGYTF. In DNA form, the CDR3 reads TGTGCCAGCAGTGATGAAGGGGCCTATGGCTACACCTTC.

The chain recombines TRBV2 with TRBJ1-2; 7 positions agree with TRBD1. The germline CDR1 and CDR2 sequences are SNHLY and FYNNEI. The ends lost 5 bases at V and 6 bases at J; junction bases unmatched: 9. The CDR3 covers 14 residues. Written as DNA, the CDR3 is TGTGCCAGCAGTAGAGACAGGGATAGCAATGGCTACACCTTC. Translating it yields CASSRDRDSNGYTF.

The rearrangement links TRBV5-1 to TRBJ2-5; no firm D call. Trimming stripped 5 bases from V and 1 base from J, with 12 bases between. The CDR3 covers 14 residues. Germline CDR1 is SGHRS and CDR2 is YFSETQ. CDR3 amino acids: CASSIPWSQETQYF. Written as DNA, the CDR3 is TGCGCCAGCAGTATCCCTTGGAGCCAAGAGACCCAGTACTTC.

Here the CDR3 reads CAWVRRGRTYEQYF. Written as DNA, the CDR3 is TGTGCCTGGGTTCGCAGGGGGCGAACCTACGAGCAGTACTTC. The chain is built from TRBV30 and TRBJ2-7, with 8 positions matching TRBD1. The CDR3 consists of 14 residues. The V segment lost 5 bases and the J segment 2 bases; nucleotides outside the gene matches: 8. From germline, CDR1 is GTSNPN and CDR2 SVGIG (reference sequence).

This chain joins TRBV2 and TRBJ1-1, with 8 bases fitting TRBD1. CDR3 length: 14 residues. V lost 5 bases and J lost 1; bases outside the gene matches: 3. Germline-derived CDR1 and CDR2 are SNHLY and FYNNEI. The DNA for the CDR3 is TGTGCCAGCAGTCAACAGGGGGGGAACACTGAAGCTTTCTTT. This gives the protein CASSQQGGNTEAFF.